This T cell receptor (beta chain) comes out of a study of a mutant IDH1 vaccine in newly diagnosed glioma. Profiled with immunoSEQ multiplex PCR; TCRdb holds only in-frame clones, not every one. Among under 85,000 clones, around 85% were seen once, and the ten largest hold 0.6% to 0.95%. Study observations and caveats: Immune responses induced by the vaccine were seen in approximately 93% of patients, spanning multiple MHC alleles.

V was clipped by 4 bases and J by 5 bases; unmatched bases: 12. This CDR3 spans 16 amino acids. CDR1 SGHRS and CDR2 YFSETQ come from the germline V gene. Regarding time point: week 23, last vaccination. It was 300 ug of mutant IDH1 20-mer peptide that made up each vaccine dose, given with topical imiquimod. Points on this clone: Its antigen is still unknown.

The source is a woman in her forties or fifties with glioma. The V call is TRBV5-1, the J call TRBJ2-3; 8 nucleotides agree with TRBD2. This specimen consisted of PBMCs, obtained from a glioma patient whose treatment included an IDH1 peptide vaccine. CDR3 in amino acids: CASSPIGGSGVDTQYF. In DNA form, the CDR3 reads TGCGCCAGCAGCCCTATAGGGGGTAGCGGGGTAGATACGCAGTATTTT.